Below, one T cell receptor beta chain is given with its context. The record originates from a study of blood T cell repertoires in COVID-19. About the research overall: The study drew acute and convalescent COVID-19 samples from the United States, Italy and Spain. Sample material is recorded as cDNA or gDNA derived from T cells, B-cell-depleted T cells, or PBMCs.

How the authors handled the data: Estimated nucleated cell counts came from reference gene primer amplification. Some clones are missing from TCRdb's copy, which holds only in-frame ones; the method was immunoSEQ multiplex PCR. The DNA gave D and trimming, while V, J and clone size come from that table. The data hold some 98,000 clones, with 80% observed a single time. From germline, CDR1 is MDHEN and CDR2 SYDVKM. After removal of 4 bases from V and 4 bases from J, the junction contained 7 bases not matched to a gene. The CDR3 spans 15 residues. The chain uses TRBV28 and TRBJ1-5, with TRBD1 matching over 7 bases. This TCR came from a human donor in a cohort sampled during active COVID-19. The sequencing input was peripheral blood. DNA of the CDR3: TGTGCCAGCAGTTCCGGACAGGTCACGAATCAGCCCCAGCATTTT. Translation: CASSSGQVTNQPQHF.